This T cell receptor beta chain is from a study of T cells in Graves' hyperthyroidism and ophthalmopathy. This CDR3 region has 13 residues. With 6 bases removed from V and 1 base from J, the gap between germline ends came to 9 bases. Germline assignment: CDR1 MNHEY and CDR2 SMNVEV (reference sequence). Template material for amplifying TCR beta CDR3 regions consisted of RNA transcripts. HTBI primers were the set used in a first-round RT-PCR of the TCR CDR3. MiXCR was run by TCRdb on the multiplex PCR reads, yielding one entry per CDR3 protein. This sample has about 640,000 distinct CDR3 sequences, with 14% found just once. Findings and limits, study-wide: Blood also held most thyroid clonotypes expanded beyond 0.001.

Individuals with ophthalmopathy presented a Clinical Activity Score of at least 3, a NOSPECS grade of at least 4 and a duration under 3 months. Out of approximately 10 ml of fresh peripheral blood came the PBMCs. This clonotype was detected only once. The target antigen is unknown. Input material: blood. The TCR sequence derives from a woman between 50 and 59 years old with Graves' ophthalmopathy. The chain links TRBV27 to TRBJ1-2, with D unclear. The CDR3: CASRDPGNYGYTF. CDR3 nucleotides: TGTGCCAGCAGGGACCCGGGTAACTATGGCTACACCTTC.